This TCR beta chain was retrieved from a study of cytomegalovirus exposure and HLA in healthy donors. General study points: Earlier analysis found most TCR beta V segments productive about 90% or about 30% of the time.

Comment on this clone: Its antigen is still unknown. Other DNA sequences in this specimen translate into the identical CDR3.

Vbeta (60) and Jbeta (13) primers were used in the PCR. Original processing notes: Among the unique TCR beta chains that a later analysis counted, about 84 million in all, some 10 million were shared. TCRdb keeps only in-frame clones here, not all; method: immunoSEQ multiplex PCR. That table supplies the V and J calls and clone size; D and trimming were determined from the DNA. The table records around 130,000 clones, around 78% of them present only once. CDR1 is MNHEY, CDR2 SVGAGI, per germline. The CDR3 runs to 15 residues. The J segment lost 6 bases and the V segment lost 0 bases, leaving 5 bases of the junction unmatched.

The receptor was derived from a woman between 45 and 65 years old in good health and CMV-seronegative. The chain combines TRBV6-5 with TRBJ2-7, with 10 nucleotides matching TRBD2. Input material: PBMCs. This chain's CDR3 is CASSYSGSGRFEQYF. The CDR3 nucleotides read TGTGCCAGCAGTTACTCGGGTAGCGGGAGGTTCGAGCAGTACTTC.